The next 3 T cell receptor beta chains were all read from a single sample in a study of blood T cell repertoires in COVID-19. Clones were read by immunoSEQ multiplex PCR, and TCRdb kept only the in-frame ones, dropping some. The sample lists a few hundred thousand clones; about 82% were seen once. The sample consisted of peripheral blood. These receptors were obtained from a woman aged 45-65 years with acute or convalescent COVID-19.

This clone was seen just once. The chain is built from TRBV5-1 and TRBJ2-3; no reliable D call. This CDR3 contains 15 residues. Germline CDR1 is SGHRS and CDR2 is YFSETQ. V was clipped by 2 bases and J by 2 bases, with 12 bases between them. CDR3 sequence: CASSLQFPSTDTQYF. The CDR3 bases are TGCGCCAGCAGCTTACAGTTCCCCTCCACAGATACGCAGTATTTT.

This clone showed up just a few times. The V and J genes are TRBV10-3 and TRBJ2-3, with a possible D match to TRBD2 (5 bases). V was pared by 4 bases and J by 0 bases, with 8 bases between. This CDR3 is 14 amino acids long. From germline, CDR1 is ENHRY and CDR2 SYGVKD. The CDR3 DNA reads TGTGCCATCAGTGGCGGACTGAGCACAGATACGCAGTATTTT. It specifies CAISGGLSTDTQYF.

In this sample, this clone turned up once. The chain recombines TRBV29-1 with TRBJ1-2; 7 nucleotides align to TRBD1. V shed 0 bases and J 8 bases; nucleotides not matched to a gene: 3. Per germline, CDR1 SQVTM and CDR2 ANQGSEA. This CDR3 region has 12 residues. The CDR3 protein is CSVEETGYGYTF. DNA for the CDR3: TGCAGCGTTGAAGAGACAGGGTACGGCTACACCTTC.